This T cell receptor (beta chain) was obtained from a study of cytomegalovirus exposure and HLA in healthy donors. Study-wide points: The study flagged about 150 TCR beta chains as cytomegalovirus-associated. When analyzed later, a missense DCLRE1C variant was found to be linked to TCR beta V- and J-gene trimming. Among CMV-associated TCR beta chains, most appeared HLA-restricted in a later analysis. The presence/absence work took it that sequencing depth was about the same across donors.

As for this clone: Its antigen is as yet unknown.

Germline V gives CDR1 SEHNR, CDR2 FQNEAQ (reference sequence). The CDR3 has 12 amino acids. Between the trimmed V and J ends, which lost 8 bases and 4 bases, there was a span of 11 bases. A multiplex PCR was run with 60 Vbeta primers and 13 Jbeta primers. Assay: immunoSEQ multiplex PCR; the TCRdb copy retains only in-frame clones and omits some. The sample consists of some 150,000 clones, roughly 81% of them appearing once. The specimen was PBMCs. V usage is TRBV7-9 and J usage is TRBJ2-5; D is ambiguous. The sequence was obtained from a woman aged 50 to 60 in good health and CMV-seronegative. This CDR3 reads CASAFLGETQYF. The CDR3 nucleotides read TGTGCCAGCGCCTTTCTAGGAGAGACCCAGTACTTC.